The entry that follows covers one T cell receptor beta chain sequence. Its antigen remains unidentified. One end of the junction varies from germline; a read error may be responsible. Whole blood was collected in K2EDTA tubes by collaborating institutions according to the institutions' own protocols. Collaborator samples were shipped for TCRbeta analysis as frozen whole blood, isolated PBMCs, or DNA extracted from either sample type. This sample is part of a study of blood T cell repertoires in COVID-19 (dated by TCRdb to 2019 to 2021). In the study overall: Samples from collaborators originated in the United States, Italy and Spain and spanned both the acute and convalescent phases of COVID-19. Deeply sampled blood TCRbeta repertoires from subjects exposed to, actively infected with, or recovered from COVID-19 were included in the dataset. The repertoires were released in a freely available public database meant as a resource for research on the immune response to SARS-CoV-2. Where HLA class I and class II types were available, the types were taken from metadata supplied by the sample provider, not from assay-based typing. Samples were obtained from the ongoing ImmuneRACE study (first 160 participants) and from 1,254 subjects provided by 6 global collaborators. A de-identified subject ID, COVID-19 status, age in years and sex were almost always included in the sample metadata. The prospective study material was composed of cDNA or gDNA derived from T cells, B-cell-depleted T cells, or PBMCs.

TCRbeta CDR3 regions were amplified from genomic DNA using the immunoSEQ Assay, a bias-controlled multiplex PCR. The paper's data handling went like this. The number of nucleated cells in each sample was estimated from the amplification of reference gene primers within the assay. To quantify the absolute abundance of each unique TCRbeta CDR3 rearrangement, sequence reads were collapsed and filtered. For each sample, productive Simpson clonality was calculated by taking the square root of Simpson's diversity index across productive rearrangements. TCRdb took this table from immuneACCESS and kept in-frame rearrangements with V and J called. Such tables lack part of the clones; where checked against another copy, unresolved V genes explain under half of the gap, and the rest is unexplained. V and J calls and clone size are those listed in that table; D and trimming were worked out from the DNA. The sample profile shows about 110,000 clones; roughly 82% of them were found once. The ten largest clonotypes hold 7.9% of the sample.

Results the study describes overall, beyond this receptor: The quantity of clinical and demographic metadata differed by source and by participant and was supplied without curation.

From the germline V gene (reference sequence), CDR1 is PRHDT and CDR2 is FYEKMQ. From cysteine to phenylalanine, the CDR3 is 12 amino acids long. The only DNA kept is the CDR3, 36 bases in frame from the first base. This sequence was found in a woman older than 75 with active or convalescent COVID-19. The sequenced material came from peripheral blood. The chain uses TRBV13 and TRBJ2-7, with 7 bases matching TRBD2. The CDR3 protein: CASSSRSREVSF. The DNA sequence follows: TGTGCCAGCAGCTCACGGTCTCGGGAGGTTAGTTTC.